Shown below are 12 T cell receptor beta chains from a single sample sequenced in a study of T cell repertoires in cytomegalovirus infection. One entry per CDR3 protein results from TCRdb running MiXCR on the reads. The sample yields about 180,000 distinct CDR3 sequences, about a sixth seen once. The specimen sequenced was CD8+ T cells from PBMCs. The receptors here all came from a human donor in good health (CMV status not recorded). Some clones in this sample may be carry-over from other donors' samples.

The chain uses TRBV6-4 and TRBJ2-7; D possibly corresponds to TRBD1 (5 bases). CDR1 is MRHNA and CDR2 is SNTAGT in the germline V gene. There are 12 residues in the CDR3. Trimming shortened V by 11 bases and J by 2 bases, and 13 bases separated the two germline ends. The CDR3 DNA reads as TGTGCCCAGGGTTTTTTCCCCTACGAGCAGTACTTC. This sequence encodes CAQGFFPYEQYF.

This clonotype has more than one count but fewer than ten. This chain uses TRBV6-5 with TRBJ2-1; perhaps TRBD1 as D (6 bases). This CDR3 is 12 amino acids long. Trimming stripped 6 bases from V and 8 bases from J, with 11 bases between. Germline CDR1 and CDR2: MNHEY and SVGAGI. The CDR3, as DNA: TGTGCCAGCAGCAAGACAGGCGATGAGCAGTTCTTC. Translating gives CASSKTGDEQFF.

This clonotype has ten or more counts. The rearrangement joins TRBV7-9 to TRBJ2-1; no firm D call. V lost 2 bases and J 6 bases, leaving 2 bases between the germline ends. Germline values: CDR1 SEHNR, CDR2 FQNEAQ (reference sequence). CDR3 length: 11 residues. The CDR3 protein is CASSLRNEQFF. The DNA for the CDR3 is TGTGCCAGCAGCTTACGCAATGAGCAGTTCTTC.

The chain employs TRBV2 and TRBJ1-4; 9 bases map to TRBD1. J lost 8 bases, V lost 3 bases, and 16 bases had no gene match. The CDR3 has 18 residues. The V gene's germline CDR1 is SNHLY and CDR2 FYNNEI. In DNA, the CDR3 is TGTGCCAGCAGTGACAGAGGCCATTCCGGGACAGGGAAAGAAAAACTGTTTTTT. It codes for CASSDRGHSGTGKEKLFF.

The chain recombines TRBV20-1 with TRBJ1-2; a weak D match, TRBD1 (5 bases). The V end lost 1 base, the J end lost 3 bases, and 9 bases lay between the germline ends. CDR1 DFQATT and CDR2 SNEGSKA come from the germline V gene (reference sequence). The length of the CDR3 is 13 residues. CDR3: CSARVTGDYGYTF. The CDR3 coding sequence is TGCAGTGCTAGAGTAACAGGCGACTATGGCTACACCTTC.

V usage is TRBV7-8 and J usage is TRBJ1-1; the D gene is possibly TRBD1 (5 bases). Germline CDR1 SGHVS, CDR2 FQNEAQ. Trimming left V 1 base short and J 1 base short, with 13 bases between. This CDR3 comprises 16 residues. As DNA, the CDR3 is TGTGCCAGCAGCTTAGGAGTCTATGGGGCGAACACTGAAGCTTTCTTT. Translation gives CASSLGVYGANTEAFF.

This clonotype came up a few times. DNA of the CDR3: TGCAGTGCTAGAGCTACCGGAAGCTACGAGCAGTACTTC. Translated: CSARATGSYEQYF. V gene TRBV20-1 combines with J gene TRBJ2-7; the D is unclear. Trimming removed 1 base from V and 3 bases from J, with 10 bases in between. Germline CDR1 and CDR2: DFQATT and SNEGSKA (reference sequence). The CDR3 length is 13 residues.

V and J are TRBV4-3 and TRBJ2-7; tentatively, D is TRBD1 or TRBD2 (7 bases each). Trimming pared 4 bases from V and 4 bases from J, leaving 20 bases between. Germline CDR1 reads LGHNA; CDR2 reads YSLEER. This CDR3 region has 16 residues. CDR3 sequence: CASSPGGQGDGYEQYF. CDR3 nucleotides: TGCGCCAGCAGCCCCGGGGGGCAGGGGGACGGGTACGAGCAGTACTTC.

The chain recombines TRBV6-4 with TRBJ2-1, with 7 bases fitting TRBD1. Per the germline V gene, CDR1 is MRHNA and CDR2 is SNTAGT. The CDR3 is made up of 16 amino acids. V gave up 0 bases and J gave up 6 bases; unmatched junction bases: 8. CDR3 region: CASSDSERTGVNEQFF. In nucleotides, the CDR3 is TGTGCCAGCAGTGACTCGGAACGAACAGGGGTCAATGAGCAGTTCTTC.

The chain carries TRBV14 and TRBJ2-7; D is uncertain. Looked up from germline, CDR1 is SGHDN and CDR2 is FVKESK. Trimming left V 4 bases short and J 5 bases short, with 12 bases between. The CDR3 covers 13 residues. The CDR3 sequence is CASSPPTYDEQYF. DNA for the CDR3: TGTGCCAGCAGCCCACCCACCTATGACGAGCAGTACTTC.

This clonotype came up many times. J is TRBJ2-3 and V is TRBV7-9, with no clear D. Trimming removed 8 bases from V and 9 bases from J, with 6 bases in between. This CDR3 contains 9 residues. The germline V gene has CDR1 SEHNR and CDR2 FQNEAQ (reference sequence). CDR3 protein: CASSETQYF. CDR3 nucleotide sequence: TGTGCCAGCTCGGAGACGCAGTATTTT. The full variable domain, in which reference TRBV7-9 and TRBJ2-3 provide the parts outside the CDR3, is DTGVSQNPRHKITKRGQNVTFRCDPISEHNRLYWYRQTLGQGPEFLTYFQNEAQLEKSRLLSDRFSAERPKGSFSTLEIQRTEQGDSAMYLCASSETQYFGPGTRLTVL.

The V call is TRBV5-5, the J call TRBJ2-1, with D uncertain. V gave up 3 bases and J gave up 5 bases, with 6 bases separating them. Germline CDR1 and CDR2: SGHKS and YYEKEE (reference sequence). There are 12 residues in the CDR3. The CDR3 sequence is CASSWTNNEQFF. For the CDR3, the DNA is TGTGCCAGCAGCTGGACCAACAATGAGCAGTTCTTC.